These 21 T cell receptor beta chains were sequenced from one sample in a study of PD-1 blockade in classical Hodgkin lymphoma. Data came from immunoSEQ multiplex PCR; TCRdb stores just in-frame clones and leaves some out. The data contain about 44,000 clones, about 70% of them singletons. Noted time point: cycle 4 day 1 (C4D1), after more than five weeks of nivolumab. Each of the patients experienced relapse following autologous stem cell transplantation, and their brentuximab vedotin exposure differed. Specimen: peripheral blood mononuclear cells (PBMCs), collected before the fourth cycle of nivolumab. Receptors originate from a human donor with classical Hodgkin lymphoma.

This clone was found a few times. The chain combines TRBV7-2 with TRBJ2-7; D ambiguous. The germline V gene has CDR1 SGHTA and CDR2 FQGNSA. The CDR3 extends over 13 amino acids. With 3 bases removed from V and 6 bases from J, the gap between germline ends came to 12 bases. The CDR3 bases are TGTGCCAGCAGCTTGTTTCTCGCCGCCGAGCAGTACTTC. Its translation: CASSLFLAAEQYF.

The rearrangement links TRBV19 to TRBJ2-3; 11 bases line up with TRBD1. Germline loops: CDR1 LNHDA, CDR2 SQIVND (reference sequence). With 1 base clipped from V and 1 base from J, the junction kept 7 bases outside the gene matches. The CDR3 runs to 18 residues. CDR3: CASSIAPGTGGGTDTQYF. CDR3 DNA sequence: TGTGCCAGTAGTATAGCCCCGGGGACAGGGGGAGGCACAGATACGCAGTATTTT.

The chain uses TRBV10-3 and TRBJ2-1, with TRBD2 matching 11 bases. Losses at the gene ends were 10 bases for V and 7 bases for J; bases not matched to a gene: 12. This CDR3 has 15 residues. Germline loops: CDR1 ENHRY, CDR2 SYGVKD. CDR3 coding DNA: TGTGCCACCGGAATCAATAGCGGGGGGGCTAATGAGCAGTTCTTC. This encodes CATGINSGGANEQFF.

The CDR3 is CASSLDDTGELFF. The CDR3 region has the DNA TGCGCCAGCAGCTTGGACGACACCGGGGAGCTGTTTTTT. The chain combines TRBV5-1 with TRBJ2-2; D ambiguous. Looked up from germline, CDR1 is SGHRS and CDR2 is YFSETQ. The V end was cut by 0 bases, the J end by 3 bases, with 3 bases between. CDR3 length equals 13 residues.

This rearrangement joins TRBV10-3 to TRBJ2-7; D unresolved. CDR1 is ENHRY, CDR2 SYGVKD, per germline. The CDR3 covers 14 residues. Trimming took off 6 bases at V and 6 bases at J, with 18 bases between the two ends. CDR3 coding DNA: TGTGCCATCAGACGGACGGCCGGTCCCGGCGAGCAGTACTTC. This sequence encodes CAIRRTAGPGEQYF.

The rearrangement joins TRBV19 to TRBJ1-5, with D maybe TRBD1 (6 bases). Trimming cost V 9 bases and J 6 bases, with 18 bases left between them. The germline V gene has CDR1 LNHDA and CDR2 SQIVND (reference sequence). The CDR3 length is 14 residues. CDR3 amino acids: CASWAQGGSQPQHF. In DNA, the CDR3 is TGTGCCAGCTGGGCACAGGGAGGAAGTCAGCCCCAGCATTTT.

The J gene is TRBJ2-7, the V gene TRBV6-5; the D is unclear. The CDR3 has 13 amino acids. Trimming shortened V by 3 bases and J by 7 bases, and 13 bases separated the two germline ends. Germline V CDR1 and CDR2: MNHEY, SVGAGI. CDR3 region: CASSYSLTSEQYF. Here the CDR3 DNA reads TGTGCCAGCAGTTATTCTCTGACCAGTGAGCAGTACTTC.

This sequence joins TRBV15 and TRBJ1-1, with D uncertain. Deletions cut 3 bases from V and 1 base from J, with 6 bases between. This CDR3 is built from 13 residues. Germline loops: CDR1 LNHNV, CDR2 YYDKDF (reference sequence). The CDR3, as DNA: TGTGCCACCAGCAGGCGACAGAACACTGAAGCTTTCTTT. This codes for CATSRRQNTEAFF.

The chain has TRBV11-2 and TRBJ2-7, with TRBD1 matching over 7 bases. J was trimmed by 5 bases and V by 5 bases; bases with no gene match: 9. This CDR3 has 14 amino acids. Germline CDR1 is SGHAT and CDR2 is FQNNGV. The CDR3 loop is CASSARFRGNEQYF. CDR3 nucleotide sequence: TGTGCCAGCAGCGCCCGATTCAGGGGGAACGAGCAGTACTTC. Variable domain in full (rest from reference TRBV11-2 and TRBJ2-7): EAGVAQSPRYKIIEKRQSVAFWCNPISGHATLYWYQQILGQGPKLLIQFQNNGVVDDSQLPKDRFSAERLKGVDSTLKIQPAKLEDSAVYLCASSARFRGNEQYFGPGTRLTVT.

V usage is TRBV6-5 and J usage is TRBJ2-7, with no clear D. This CDR3 comprises 13 residues. Germline V gives CDR1 MNHEY, CDR2 SVGAGI. Trimming took 0 bases from V and 8 from J, leaving 11 bases between them. As DNA, the CDR3 is TGTGCCAGCAGTTACTCGATTGGGTTGCAGCAGTACTTC. It translates to CASSYSIGLQQYF.

V and J are TRBV7-2 and TRBJ2-7; 9 bases align to TRBD1. V lost 5 bases to trimming and J lost 8 bases; unmatched junction nucleotides: 19. The length of the CDR3 is 17 residues. From germline, CDR1 is SGHTA and CDR2 FQGNSA. CDR3 sequence reads: CASSPPPGTGPFWKQYF. CDR3 coding DNA: TGTGCCAGCAGCCCGCCCCCGGGGACAGGGCCGTTCTGGAAGCAGTACTTC.

There are a few counts of this clone. V usage is TRBV20-1 and J usage is TRBJ1-1; tentatively, D is TRBD1 (5 bases). Trimming stripped 2 bases from V and 10 bases from J, with 5 bases between. CDR1 DFQATT and CDR2 SNEGSKA come from the germline V gene (reference sequence). This CDR3 has 9 residues. For the CDR3, the DNA is TGCAGTGCTAGAACAGGAGCTTTCTTT. Its protein is CSARTGAFF.

J is TRBJ2-3 and V is TRBV11-3; 7 bases agree with TRBD1. Unmatched junction bases numbered 0, after V lost 3 bases and J lost 0 bases. The CDR3 has 14 residues. Germline loops: CDR1 SGHNT, CDR2 YENEEA. CDR3 sequence: CASSLGQSTDTQYF. CDR3 coding DNA: TGTGCCAGCAGCTTGGGACAGAGCACAGATACGCAGTATTTT.

This chain connects TRBV5-8 to TRBJ2-5; 7 bases agree with TRBD1. Germline CDR1 and CDR2: SGHTS and YDEGEE. This CDR3 is 16 amino acids long. With 2 bases clipped from V and 1 base from J, the junction kept 8 bases outside the gene matches. CDR3 region: CASSFGRTGSQETQYF. As DNA, the CDR3 is TGTGCCAGCAGCTTTGGACGGACAGGATCCCAAGAGACCCAGTACTTC.

CDR3 region: CASSFTGNEQFF. CDR3 DNA: TGTGCCAGCAGCTTCACAGGGAATGAGCAGTTCTTC. The rearrangement joins TRBV13 to TRBJ2-1; tentative D call: TRBD1 (6 bases). The germline V gene has CDR1 PRHDT and CDR2 FYEKMQ (reference sequence). V was trimmed by 3 bases and J by 7 bases, leaving 7 bases between them. This CDR3 has 12 amino acids.

This clone was detected a few times. The gene calls are TRBV6-5 and TRBJ1-6; D is perhaps TRBD1 (6 bases). Looked up from germline, CDR1 is MNHEY and CDR2 is SVGAGI. V lost 2 bases to trimming and J lost 8 bases, with 13 bases between them. The CDR3 covers 15 residues. The CDR3 DNA reads TGTGCCAGCAGTTACGCATCGCAGGGGCATTCACCCCTCCACTTT. It specifies CASSYASQGHSPLHF.

This chain connects TRBV5-5 to TRBJ2-7; D gene unclear. CDR1 SGHKS and CDR2 YYEKEE come from the germline V gene (reference sequence). This CDR3 has 16 residues. Trimming took 0 bases from V and 2 from J, leaving 15 bases between them. This CDR3 is CASSLETNLLPYEQYF. The CDR3 DNA follows: TGTGCCAGCAGCTTGGAAACTAACCTGCTCCCCTACGAGCAGTACTTC.

The chain uses TRBV27 and TRBJ2-3; D is possibly TRBD2 (6 bases). The V gene lost 2 bases and the J gene lost 6 bases, with 15 bases spanning the gap. Germline V gene data show CDR1 as MNHEY and CDR2 as SMNVEV (reference sequence). The CDR3 contains 15 residues. The CDR3 spells CASSLTSGPWDTQYF. Written as DNA, the CDR3 is TGTGCCAGCAGTTTAACCAGCGGGCCCTGGGATACGCAGTATTTT.

The genes are TRBV11-2 and TRBJ2-7, with D perhaps TRBD2 (6 bases). Trimming took off 1 base at V and 3 bases at J, with 10 bases between the two ends. Germline V CDR1 and CDR2: SGHAT, FQNNGV. This CDR3 region has 14 residues. The CDR3 coding sequence is TGTGCCAGCAGCTTAGGGCTAGCGCTCTACGAGCAGTACTTC. Translation: CASSLGLALYEQYF. The variable domain in full, completed from reference TRBV11-2 and TRBJ2-7, reads EAGVAQSPRYKIIEKRQSVAFWCNPISGHATLYWYQQILGQGPKLLIQFQNNGVVDDSQLPKDRFSAERLKGVDSTLKIQPAKLEDSAVYLCASSLGLALYEQYFGPGTRLTVT.

V is TRBV2 and J is TRBJ2-3; a possible D gene is TRBD1 (6 bases). Germline V CDR1 and CDR2: SNHLY, FYNNEI. The CDR3 runs to 15 residues. The V and J ends lost 5 bases and 0 bases respectively, with 12 bases between them. The CDR3 coding sequence is TGTGCCAGCAGTACCTCAGGGGCCAGCACAGATACGCAGTATTTT. It yields the protein CASSTSGASTDTQYF.

Here the CDR3 DNA reads TGCGCCAGCAGCCAGGCGACAGGGAGCAATCAGCCCCAGCATTTT. Amino acid sequence: CASSQATGSNQPQHF. The gene calls are TRBV4-1 and TRBJ1-5, with 7 bases matching TRBD1. This CDR3 has 15 residues. CDR1 is MGHRA and CDR2 is YSYEKL in the germline V gene. The ends lost 3 bases at V and 1 base at J; junction bases unmatched: 3.